The rows below give T cell receptor beta chains drawn from one sample of a study of cytomegalovirus exposure and HLA in healthy donors. Method: immunoSEQ multiplex PCR; TCRdb's copy keeps in-frame clones and lacks some. The table shows roughly 130,000 clones, with about 79% occurring only once. The sequencing sample was made of PBMCs. The receptors shown here come from a woman younger than 35 in good health and CMV-seropositive. Both conserved end residues are part of each CDR3. Fields, in order: clone size, V gene, D gene, CDR3 length, J gene, CDR3 protein, CDR3 DNA. A D gene is named only where the DNA matches it firmly. Clone size, where shown, is once, few, many, or a class for clones that have expanded.

NA	TRBV7-9	TRBD2	17	TRBJ2-7	CASSPGGLAGSSYEQYF	TGTGCCAGCAGCCCGGGGGGATTGGCAGGGAGCTCCTACGAGCAGTACTTC
NA	TRBV7-2	NA	13	TRBJ2-5	CASSLASDKTQYF	TGTGCCAGCAGCTTAGCTAGCGATAAGACCCAGTACTTC
NA	TRBV29-1	TRBD1	13	TRBJ1-2	CSGGQGTNYGYTF	TGCAGCGGAGGACAGGGGACTAACTATGGCTACACCTTC
NA	TRBV29-1	TRBD2	12	TRBJ2-3	CSARTSSDTQYF	TGCAGCGCCCGGACTAGTTCAGATACGCAGTATTTT
NA	TRBV6-1	TRBD2	15	TRBJ2-7	CASSEVAGDSYEQYF	TGTGCCAGCAGTGAAGTGGCGGGGGATTCCTACGAGCAGTACTTC
NA	TRBV10-1	TRBD1	15	TRBJ2-5	CASSELAGGEETQYF	TGCGCCAGCAGTGAGCTGGCAGGGGGCGAAGAGACCCAGTACTTC
few	TRBV7-3	NA	14	TRBJ2-5	CASSLGGGAETQYF	TGTGCCAGCAGCTTAGGTGGGGGGGCTGAGACCCAGTACTTC
NA	TRBV7-2	NA	17	TRBJ2-1	CASSFAGSWTTYNEQFF	TGTGCCAGCAGCTTTGCGGGGAGCTGGACTACATACAATGAGCAGTTCTTC
NA	TRBV6-6	NA	14	TRBJ1-4	CASRDTGTNEKLFF	TGTGCCAGCAGGGATACAGGGACTAATGAAAAACTGTTTTTT
NA	TRBV5-4	NA	15	TRBJ2-3	CASSGGGGGPDTQYF	TGTGCCAGCAGCGGGGGAGGGGGGGGTCCAGATACGCAGTATTTT
NA	TRBV6-6	TRBD1	15	TRBJ2-3	CASSHSQGALYTQYF	TGTGCCAGCAGCCACTCCCAGGGGGCTCTGTATACGCAGTATTTT
NA	TRBV7-9	NA	14	TRBJ2-7	CASSSRTGAYEQYF	TGTGCCAGCAGCTCGCGGACGGGAGCCTACGAGCAGTACTTC
NA	TRBV6-5	TRBD2	13	TRBJ2-3	CASSGTRTDTQYF	TGTGCCAGCAGCGGGACTAGGACAGATACGCAGTATTTT
NA	TRBV5-6	TRBD1	13	TRBJ1-1	CASSKGTGNEAFF	TGTGCCAGCAGTAAAGGGACAGGGAATGAAGCTTTCTTT
NA	TRBV11-2	NA	16	TRBJ2-5	CASSLVISGSQETQYF	TGTGCCAGCAGCTTAGTTATAAGTGGCAGCCAAGAGACCCAGTACTTC
NA	TRBV27	NA	15	TRBJ2-1	CASVPVQGLYNEQFF	TGTGCCAGCGTCCCCGTACAGGGCCTATACAATGAGCAGTTCTTC
NA	TRBV7-6	TRBD2	17	TRBJ2-1	CASSPAAGLAGGNEQFF	TGTGCCAGCAGCCCCGCGGCGGGACTAGCGGGGGGAAATGAGCAGTTCTTC
medium-sized	TRBV5-1	NA	14	TRBJ2-7	CASSFPTDSYEQYF	TGCGCCAGCAGCTTCCCCACAGATTCCTACGAGCAGTACTTC
NA	TRBV18	NA	15	TRBJ1-5	CASSEDRLGNQPQHF	TGTGCCAGCTCCGAAGACAGATTGGGCAATCAGCCCCAGCATTTT
NA	TRBV9	NA	15	TRBJ2-7	CASSVVAGPTYEQYF	TGTGCCAGCAGCGTAGTTGCGGGGCCTACCTACGAGCAGTACTTC
NA	TRBV10-1	TRBD2	15	TRBJ2-1	CASSAPGGLLDEQFF	TGCGCCAGCAGTGCTCCGGGGGGTCTCTTGGATGAGCAGTTCTTC
NA	TRBV19	NA	14	TRBJ1-4	CATTRGDLNEKLFF	TGTGCCACCACCCGGGGGGACCTTAATGAAAAACTGTTTTTT
once	TRBV2	TRBD1	14	TRBJ1-6	CASILGQGNSPLHF	TGTGCCAGCATTCTAGGACAGGGGAATTCACCCCTCCACTTT
NA	TRBV2	TRBD2	13	TRBJ2-7	CASAPSGGGEQYF	TGTGCCAGCGCACCTAGCGGGGGGGGCGAGCAGTACTTC
few	TRBV5-6	NA	13	TRBJ1-1	CASSLQGVAEAFF	TGTGCCAGCAGCTTACAGGGAGTCGCTGAAGCTTTCTTT
NA	TRBV6-5	NA	13	TRBJ1-1	CASKRTANTEAFF	TGTGCCAGCAAAAGGACAGCGAACACTGAAGCTTTCTTT
NA	TRBV7-9	NA	16	TRBJ2-7	CASSFGGGTVNYEQYF	TGTGCCAGCAGCTTTGGAGGCGGGACGGTGAACTACGAGCAGTACTTC
few	TRBV19	NA	13	TRBJ1-4	CASGVHGGEKLFF	TGTGCCAGTGGGGTCCACGGAGGGGAAAAACTGTTTTTT
once	TRBV5-1	TRBD2	14	TRBJ2-5	CASSLGTSQETQYF	TGCGCCAGCAGCTTGGGGACTAGCCAAGAGACCCAGTACTTC
NA	TRBV5-1	NA	16	TRBJ1-3	CASSFWTGDSGNTIYF	TGCGCCAGCAGCTTCTGGACGGGAGACTCTGGAAACACCATATATTTT
once	TRBV7-6	NA	16	TRBJ2-3	CASSLFSGEGTDTQYF	TGTGCCAGCAGCTTATTTTCGGGGGAAGGCACAGATACGCAGTATTTT
NA	TRBV6-1	NA	13	TRBJ1-1	CASIYGGGTEAFF	TGTGCCAGCATCTATGGGGGAGGAACTGAAGCTTTCTTT
NA	TRBV27	NA	13	TRBJ1-5	CASSLYGHQPQHF	TGTGCCAGCAGTTTATACGGTCATCAGCCCCAGCATTTT
NA	TRBV5-4	NA	15	TRBJ2-7	CASSLGPGSSYEQYF	TGTGCCAGCAGCTTGGGCCCTGGGAGCTCCTACGAGCAGTACTTC
NA	TRBV6-1	TRBD1	14	TRBJ1-2	CASGPGQGVNGYTF	TGTGCCAGCGGCCCGGGACAGGGTGTAAATGGCTACACCTTC
NA	TRBV5-1	TRBD2	14	TRBJ2-3	CASGAGGDTDTQYF	TGCGCCTCCGGGGCGGGAGGCGACACAGATACGCAGTATTTT
NA	TRBV11-2	NA	16	TRBJ2-3	CASSLTGGKWADTQYF	TGTGCCAGCAGCCTTACCGGAGGGAAGTGGGCAGATACGCAGTATTTT
NA	TRBV18	TRBD1	15	TRBJ2-7	CASSTGQGRTYEQYF	TGTGCCAGCTCTACGGGACAGGGTAGAACCTACGAGCAGTACTTC
NA	TRBV4-1	TRBD1	15	TRBJ1-2	CASSQGTGQGYGYTF	TGCGCCAGCAGCCAAGGGACTGGACAGGGTTATGGCTACACCTTC
NA	TRBV19	TRBD1	16	TRBJ1-2	CASSGTGATYVDGYTF	TGTGCCAGTAGTGGGACAGGGGCTACCTATGTTGATGGCTACACCTTC
NA	TRBV18	NA	15	TRBJ1-4	CASSLSPGQDEKLFF	TGTGCCAGCTCACTTAGCCCAGGGCAGGATGAAAAACTGTTTTTT
NA	TRBV5-6	NA	14	TRBJ2-7	CASSLGTGTYEQYF	TGTGCCAGCAGCTTGGGAACAGGGACCTACGAGCAGTACTTC
NA	TRBV18	NA	14	TRBJ2-7	CASSPPGQGYEQYF	TGTGCCAGCTCACCACCAGGGCAGGGCTACGAGCAGTACTTC
NA	TRBV29-1	NA	14	TRBJ2-6	CSVEAVGGANVLTF	TGCAGCGTTGAGGCGGTCGGAGGGGCCAACGTCCTGACTTTC
NA	TRBV4-1	NA	14	TRBJ1-5	CASSQEGGVQPQHF	TGCGCCAGCAGCCAAGAAGGAGGGGTCCAGCCCCAGCATTTT
once	TRBV4-1	NA	14	TRBJ2-7	CASSQEEGGGEQYF	TGCGCCAGCAGCCAAGAGGAAGGCGGCGGCGAGCAGTACTTC
NA	TRBV19	NA	11	TRBJ1-2	CASSMGVGYTF	TGTGCCAGTAGTATGGGAGTAGGCTACACCTTC
NA	TRBV27	NA	12	TRBJ2-1	CASSIPGNEQFF	TGTGCCAGCAGCATACCGGGCAATGAGCAGTTCTTC
few	TRBV7-2	NA	12	TRBJ1-2	CASSSDRRGYTF	TGTGCCAGCAGCTCCGACAGGCGCGGCTACACCTTC